This TCR beta chain comes out of a study of T cells in Graves' hyperthyroidism and ophthalmopathy. Study in general: Before any treatment, at initial diagnosis, peripheral blood was collected. Study-level points and caveats: Among thyroid clonotypes expanded above 0.001, most also appeared in blood. Using 13 V-J features, a model discriminated ophthalmopathy from stable hyperthyroidism.

Using RNA transcripts as the source, TCR beta CDR3 regions were amplified. Using the HTBI primer set, a first-round RT-PCR was run on the TCR CDR3. Each CDR3 protein is one row after TCRdb ran MiXCR on the multiplex PCR reads. The table records about 520,000 distinct CDR3 sequences, approximately 25% of them present only once. This CDR3 has 16 residues. V lost 1 base and J lost 2, with 12 bases in between. Germline loops: CDR1 MDHEN, CDR2 SYDVKM. In the case of this clonotype: Its specificity is unknown.

Investigators excluded patients with uncontrolled infection, other autoimmune disease, pregnancy or lactation. This receptor was obtained from a woman aged 25 to 39 with Graves' ophthalmopathy. Source material: blood. The rearrangement uses TRBV28 and TRBJ1-5, with D unresolved. CDR3 protein: CASSLYAGRGNQPQHF. The CDR3 nucleotides read TGTGCCAGCAGTTTATATGCGGGCCGTGGCAATCAGCCCCAGCATTTT.